This TCR beta chain derives from a study of blood T cell repertoires in COVID-19. The Seattle patients, enrolled during active infection, were followed longitudinally. Data came from immunoSEQ multiplex PCR; TCRdb stores just in-frame clones and leaves some out. Of about 230,000 clones in the sample, more than 75% were seen once. This sequence was found in a man in his forties or fifties with COVID-19, enrolled during active disease. Sequenced input: peripheral blood.

CDR3 region: CASSRAGGNEQFF. The DNA for the CDR3 is TGTGCCAGCAGTCGAGCGGGGGGTAATGAGCAGTTCTTC. The gene calls are TRBV6-2 or TRBV6-3 and TRBJ2-1, with 9 bases lining up with TRBD2. The CDR3 extends over 13 amino acids. The trim removed 5 bases at V and 7 bases at J, leaving 3 bases unmatched. CDR1 is MNHEY and CDR2 is SVGEGT in the germline V gene.